The 11 T cell receptor beta chains below all came from one sample that was sequenced in a study of early stage breast cancer tumors. This table comes from immunoSEQ multiplex PCR, and its TCRdb copy is limited to in-frame clones, with some not included. This sample has roughly 53,000 clones; 75% to 95% occur once, and the top ten carry about 5%. The sequenced sample consisted of blood. The receptors were sampled from a person aged 70 to 85 with breast cancer.

The CDR3 DNA reads as TGTGCCAGCAGCTTCCCCGGGACTAGCGGCAATGAGCAGTTCTTC. It specifies CASSFPGTSGNEQFF. The chain combines TRBV5-4 with TRBJ2-1; TRBD2 matches at 11 bases. This CDR3 region has 15 residues. Germline V gene lookup returns CDR1 SGHNT and CDR2 YYREEE (reference sequence). Germline trimming cut 2 bases from V and 6 bases from J; bases unmatched to any gene: 4. Complete variable domain (other parts from reference TRBV5-4 and TRBJ2-1): ETGVTQSPTHLIKTRGQQVTLRCSSQSGHNTVSWYQQALGQGPQFIFQYYREEENGRGNFPPRFSGLQFPNYSSELNVNALELDDSALYLCASSFPGTSGNEQFFGPGTRLTVL.

This clone came up once. This chain links TRBV6-5 with TRBJ2-2; unclear D gene. V was pared by 7 bases and J by 2 bases, with 11 bases between. The CDR3 sequence is 14 residues long. The germline V gene encodes CDR1 MNHEY and CDR2 SVGAGI. CDR3: CASIPPGNTGELFF. CDR3 in DNA: TGTGCCAGCATCCCTCCAGGCAACACCGGGGAGCTGTTTTTT.

The chain recombines TRBV4-1 with TRBJ1-2, with 9 bases fitting TRBD1. After removal of 3 bases from V and 8 bases from J, the junction contained 7 bases not matched to a gene. From germline, CDR1 is MGHRA and CDR2 YSYEKL. This CDR3 has 14 amino acids. The CDR3 coding sequence is TGCGCCAGCAGCCATCCGGGACAGGGTCGGGGCTACACCTTC. Translated, it gives CASSHPGQGRGYTF.

V is TRBV10-3 and J is TRBJ2-7; 11 nucleotides match TRBD1. The trim removed 6 bases at V and 3 bases at J, leaving 4 bases unmatched. Per germline, CDR1 ENHRY and CDR2 SYGVKD. The CDR3 is made up of 14 amino acids. The CDR3 loop is CAIRPGQGGYEQYF. CDR3 nucleotides: TGTGCCATCAGGCCGGGACAGGGGGGCTACGAGCAGTACTTC.

This chain joins TRBV6-1 and TRBJ2-3; D is possibly TRBD1 (5 bases). Germline V gene data show CDR1 as MNHNS and CDR2 as SASEGT. This CDR3 contains 13 residues. V lost 4 bases to trimming and J lost 5 bases, with 10 bases between them. This CDR3 is CASSGEGVDTQYF. CDR3 nucleotides: TGTGCCAGCAGTGGAGAAGGGGTAGATACGCAGTATTTT.

CDR3 region: CASSLVGASNQPQHF. The DNA of the CDR3 is TGCGCCAGCAGCTTGGTGGGGGCTAGCAATCAGCCCCAGCATTTT. The chain is built from TRBV5-1 and TRBJ1-5; D perhaps matches TRBD1 (6 bases). CDR1 and CDR2 (germline): SGHRS, YFSETQ. V dropped 0 bases and J dropped 0 bases, with 7 bases sitting between them. The CDR3 contains 15 residues.

CDR3 bases: TGTGCCAGCAGATCAAAAGCCACGTCAGATACGCAGTATTTT. It specifies CASRSKATSDTQYF. The chain is built from TRBV5-8 and TRBJ2-3; D is uncertain. This CDR3 has 14 residues. CDR1 SGHTS and CDR2 YDEGEE come from the germline V gene. With 5 bases removed from V and 4 bases from J, the gap between germline ends came to 14 bases.

This rearrangement joins TRBV4-3 to TRBJ1-5, with D tentatively TRBD1 (6 bases). Trimming cost V 1 base and J 5 bases, with 12 bases left between them. The CDR3 consists of 15 residues. Germline CDR1 reads LGHNA; CDR2 reads YSLEER. The CDR3 region has the DNA TGCGCCAGCAGCCAAGGACGGGGGGCGGATCAGCCCCAGCATTTT. Protein sequence: CASSQGRGADQPQHF.

As DNA, the CDR3 is TGTGCCAGCAGCCACGAACCGCCCGGTGAAGCTTTCTTT. It translates to CASSHEPPGEAFF. The chain combines TRBV7-9 with TRBJ1-1, with D uncertain. Per the germline V gene, CDR1 is SEHNR and CDR2 is FQNEAQ (reference sequence). CDR3 size: 13 residues. Trimming took off 5 bases at V and 7 bases at J, with 14 bases between the two ends.

This rearrangement joins TRBV10-3 to TRBJ2-1, with D possibly being TRBD2 (7 bases). The germline CDR1 and CDR2 sequences are ENHRY and SYGVKD. The CDR3 contains 15 residues. With 7 bases removed from V and 10 bases from J, the gap between germline ends came to 23 bases. CDR3 nucleotides: TGTGCCATCATCTCACGGCGAGGGGGGGCTTGGGAGCAGTTCTTC. Its translation: CAIISRRGGAWEQFF.

The chain joins TRBV11-3 to TRBJ1-1, with TRBD1 as a possible D gene (5 bases). Germline V CDR1 and CDR2: SGHNT, YENEEA. The germline V and J ends were trimmed by 1 base and 5 bases, with 11 bases remaining between them. The CDR3 is made up of 14 amino acids. CDR3 nucleotides: TGTGCCAGCAGCTTAGCCGGAGGGACTACTGAAGCTTTCTTT. Encoded protein: CASSLAGGTTEAFF. Supplemented by reference TRBV11-3 and TRBJ1-1, the full variable domain reads EAGVVQSPRYKIIEKKQPVAFWCNPISGHNTLYWYLQNLGQGPELLIRYENEEAVDDSQLPKDRFSAERLKGVDSTLKIQPAELGDSAVYLCASSLAGGTTEAFFGQGTRLTVV.